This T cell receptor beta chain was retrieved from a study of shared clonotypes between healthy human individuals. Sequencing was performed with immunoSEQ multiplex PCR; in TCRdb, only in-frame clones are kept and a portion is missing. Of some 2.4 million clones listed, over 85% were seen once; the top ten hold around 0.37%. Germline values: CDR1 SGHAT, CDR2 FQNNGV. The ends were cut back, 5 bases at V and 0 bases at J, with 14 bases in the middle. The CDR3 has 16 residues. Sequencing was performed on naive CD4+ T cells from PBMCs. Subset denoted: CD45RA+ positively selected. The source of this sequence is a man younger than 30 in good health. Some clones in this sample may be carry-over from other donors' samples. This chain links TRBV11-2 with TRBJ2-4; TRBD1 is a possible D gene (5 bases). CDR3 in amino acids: CASSLDKPLAKNIQYF. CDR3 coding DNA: TGTGCCAGCAGCCTGGACAAACCGCTAGCCAAAAACATTCAGTACTTC.